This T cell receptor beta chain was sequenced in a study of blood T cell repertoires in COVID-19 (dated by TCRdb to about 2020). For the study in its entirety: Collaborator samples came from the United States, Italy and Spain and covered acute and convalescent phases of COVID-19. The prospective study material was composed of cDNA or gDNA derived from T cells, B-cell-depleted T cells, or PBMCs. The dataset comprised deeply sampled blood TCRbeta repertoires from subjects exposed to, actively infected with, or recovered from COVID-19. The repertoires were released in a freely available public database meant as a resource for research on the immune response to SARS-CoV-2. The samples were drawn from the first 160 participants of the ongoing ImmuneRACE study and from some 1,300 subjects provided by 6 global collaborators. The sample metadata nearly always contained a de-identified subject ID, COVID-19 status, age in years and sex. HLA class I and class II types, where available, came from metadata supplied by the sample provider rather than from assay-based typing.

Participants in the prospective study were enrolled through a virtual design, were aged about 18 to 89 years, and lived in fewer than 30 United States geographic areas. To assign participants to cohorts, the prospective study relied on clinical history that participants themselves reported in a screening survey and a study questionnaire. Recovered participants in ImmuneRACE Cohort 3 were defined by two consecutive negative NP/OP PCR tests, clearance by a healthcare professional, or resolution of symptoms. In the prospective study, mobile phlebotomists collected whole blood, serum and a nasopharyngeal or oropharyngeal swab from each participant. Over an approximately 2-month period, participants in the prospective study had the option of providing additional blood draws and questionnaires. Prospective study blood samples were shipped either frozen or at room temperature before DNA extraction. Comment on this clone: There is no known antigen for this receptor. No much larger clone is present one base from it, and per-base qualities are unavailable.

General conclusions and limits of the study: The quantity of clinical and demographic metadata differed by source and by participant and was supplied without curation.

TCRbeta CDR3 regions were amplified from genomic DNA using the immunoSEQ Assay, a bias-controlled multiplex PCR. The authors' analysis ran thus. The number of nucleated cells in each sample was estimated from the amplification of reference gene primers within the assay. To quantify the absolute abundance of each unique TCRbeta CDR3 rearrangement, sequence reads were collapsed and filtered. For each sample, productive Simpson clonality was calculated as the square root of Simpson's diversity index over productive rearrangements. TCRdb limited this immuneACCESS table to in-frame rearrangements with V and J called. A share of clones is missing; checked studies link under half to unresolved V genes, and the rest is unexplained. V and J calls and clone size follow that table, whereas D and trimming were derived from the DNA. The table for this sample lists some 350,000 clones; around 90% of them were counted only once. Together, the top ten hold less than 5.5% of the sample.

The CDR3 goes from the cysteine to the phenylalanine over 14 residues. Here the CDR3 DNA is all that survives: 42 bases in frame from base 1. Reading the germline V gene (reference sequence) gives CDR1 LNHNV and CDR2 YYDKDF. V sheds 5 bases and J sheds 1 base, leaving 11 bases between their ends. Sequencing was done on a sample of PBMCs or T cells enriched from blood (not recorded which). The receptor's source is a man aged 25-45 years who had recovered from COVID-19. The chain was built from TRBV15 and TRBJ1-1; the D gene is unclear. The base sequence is TGTGCCACCAGCGCGGGCCTAGGGAACACTGAAGCTTTCTTT. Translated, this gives CATSAGLGNTEAFF.